The source of this T cell receptor (gamma chain) is a study of gamma-delta T cells after stem cell transplantation. In germline, CDR1 is GITISATS, CDR2 ISYDGTV (reference sequence). This CDR3 has 14 amino acids. V lost 5 bases and J lost 10; bases outside the gene matches: 17. Notes on this clone: A read error is the likely source, as a far larger clone sits one nucleotide away.

TCRdb reanalysed the RT-PCR reads via CATT. The sample contains about 150 gamma-chain clones, around 50% of which appear only once. Sequencing was done on a sample of gamma-delta T cells. The chain recombines TRGV9 with TRGJ1 or TRGJ2. Assignment of the J gene here rests on matching the DNA to germline, because TCRdb gives none. This receptor was obtained from a human donor. It is not recorded whose cells these are; they may come from a transplant donor. For the CDR3, the DNA is TGTGCCTTGTGGGGGCCACCTCCAACACTGAAGAAACTCTTT. Its protein product is CALWGPPPTLKKLF.